This TCR beta chain emerged from a study of shared clonotypes between healthy human individuals. Study results and caveats: Collection of samples was limited to blood; tissue repertoires likely differ.

Worth noting for this clone: Its target is not known.

The repertoire was sequenced with immunoSEQ multiplex PCR; TCRdb's copy has only in-frame clones and lacks some. The repertoire holds approximately 2,000,000 clones, with roughly 93% as singletons. The CDR3 loop spans 12 amino acids. Trimming shortened V by 5 bases and J by 7 bases, and 10 bases separated the two germline ends. Germline-derived CDR1 and CDR2 are SNHLY and FYNNEI. In the naive CD8 group, cells lacked CD45RO and were positively selected for CCR7, so terminally differentiated effector memory CD45RA+ cells were left out. The chain is built from TRBV2 and TRBJ2-3; no clear D gene. This receptor was taken from a young man in good health. Some clones in this sample may be carry-over from other donors' samples. The material sequenced was naive CD8+ T cells from PBMCs. CDR3 residues: CASSPLDYTQYF. CDR3 nucleotides: TGTGCCAGCAGTCCACTTGACTATACGCAGTATTTT.